Following are 23 T cell receptor beta chains from one sample sequenced in a study of PD-1 blockade in classical Hodgkin lymphoma. Stated time point: cycle 4 day 1 (C4D1), after five to seven weeks of nivolumab. Brentuximab vedotin exposure varied, and every patient relapsed after autologous stem cell transplantation. Clones were sequenced by immunoSEQ multiplex PCR, and TCRdb holds only the in-frame ones, with some missing. This table has 80,000 to 100,000 clones, more than 85% appearing once. Source: peripheral blood mononuclear cells (PBMCs), taken before the fourth cycle of nivolumab. Receptors originate from a human donor with classical Hodgkin lymphoma.

This clone is a singleton in its sample. The chain carries TRBV27 and TRBJ1-1; D is undetermined. This CDR3 is built from 14 residues. Germline CDR1 is MNHEY and CDR2 is SMNVEV (reference sequence). V was trimmed by 2 bases and J by 4 bases, leaving 11 bases between them. The DNA for the CDR3 is TGTGCCAGCAGTTTAGTAGGCAGCTCCACTGAAGCTTTCTTT. Translated: CASSLVGSSTEAFF.

This chain connects TRBV28 to TRBJ2-1, with 16 bases lining up with TRBD2. Germline loops: CDR1 MDHEN, CDR2 SYDVKM. The junction had 11 bases not matched to a gene; V was cut back by 6 bases and J by 9 bases. The CDR3 runs 17 residues. CDR3 coding DNA: TGTGCCAGCAGCTACCCGGGACTAGCGGGAGGGAAAGGTGAGCAGTTCTTC. Its translation: CASSYPGLAGGKGEQFF.

This clone was recorded once. The J gene is TRBJ2-7, the V gene TRBV5-6; D unclear. The CDR3 consists of 15 residues. V was cut by 0 bases and J by 5 bases, with 15 bases left in between. From germline, CDR1 is SGHDT and CDR2 YYEEEE. DNA of the CDR3: TGTGCCAGCAGCTTGGCCAAGAGGAGTCTAAACGAGCAGTACTTC. Its protein is CASSLAKRSLNEQYF.

This clone has a single count. The chain employs TRBV5-1 and TRBJ2-3, with D perhaps being TRBD1 or TRBD2 (5 bases each). The germline V and J ends were trimmed by 4 bases and 0 bases, with 15 bases remaining between them. The germline CDR1 and CDR2 sequences are SGHRS and YFSETQ. This CDR3 comprises 16 residues. In DNA, the CDR3 is TGCGCCAGCAGCCTGGGGGTTACATTTAGCACAGATACGCAGTATTTT. This translates into CASSLGVTFSTDTQYF. Full variable domain (outside the CDR3, taken from reference TRBV5-1 and TRBJ2-3): KAGVTQTPRYLIKTRGQQVTLSCSPISGHRSVSWYQQTPGQGLQFLFEYFSETQRNKGNFPGRFSGRQFSNSRSEMNVSTLELGDSALYLCASSLGVTFSTDTQYFGPGTRLTVL.

V is TRBV4-1 and J is TRBJ1-4; a weak D match, TRBD1 (5 bases). Germline-derived CDR1 and CDR2 are MGHRA and YSYEKL. V lost 1 base to trimming and J lost 11 bases, with 23 bases between them. The CDR3 extends over 17 amino acids. Here the CDR3 reads CASSQGRFGARGEKLFF. In nucleotides, the CDR3 is TGCGCCAGCAGCCAAGGAAGGTTTGGGGCTCGAGGTGAGAAACTGTTTTTT.

The V call is TRBV7-9, the J call TRBJ2-2, with D unresolved. V lost 1 base and J lost 6, with 3 bases in between. The CDR3 extends over 12 amino acids. Germline V gene data show CDR1 as SEHNR and CDR2 as FQNEAQ (reference sequence). The CDR3 here is CASSLGAGELFF. DNA for the CDR3: TGTGCCAGCAGCTTAGGGGCCGGGGAGCTGTTTTTT.

The chain uses TRBV5-6 and TRBJ1-1; tentatively, D is TRBD1 (5 bases). V was cut by 2 bases and J by 0 bases, with 17 bases left in between. The CDR3 length is 17 residues. CDR1 and CDR2 from the germline V gene are SGHDT and YYEEEE. The CDR3 coding sequence is TGTGCCAGCAGCTTCGGGGGTGGACTCACCTTGAACACTGAAGCTTTCTTT. This encodes CASSFGGGLTLNTEAFF.

This CDR3 reads CASSLWTGGYNEQFF. In nucleotides, the CDR3 is TGTGCCAGCAGCTTATGGACAGGGGGCTACAATGAGCAGTTCTTC. The chain couples TRBV7-6 to TRBJ2-1; 10 bases fit TRBD1. V gave up 2 bases and J gave up 3 bases; unmatched junction bases: 1. The CDR3 contains 15 residues. The germline V gene encodes CDR1 SGHVS and CDR2 FNYEAQ.

CDR3 DNA: TGTGCCAGCAGTGAAGTATGGGAGAAGTTCTTC. Encoded protein: CASSEVWEKFF. The genes are TRBV2 and TRBJ2-1; possible D gene TRBD2, 5 bases. Trimming removed 1 base at V and 14 bases at J, with 9 bases between. The CDR3 contains 11 residues. Looked up from germline, CDR1 is SNHLY and CDR2 is FYNNEI.

V and J are TRBV19 and TRBJ1-5; D unresolved. The CDR3 totals 16 residues. Germline V gene sequence: CDR1 LNHDA, CDR2 SQIVND (reference sequence). Deletions cut 1 base from V and 3 bases from J, with 13 bases between. The CDR3 bases are TGTGCCAGTAGTATAGCGGCTCGGGTCCCCAATCAGCCCCAGCATTTT. Protein sequence: CASSIAARVPNQPQHF. The full variable domain, its missing parts supplied by reference TRBV19 and TRBJ1-5, is DGGITQSPKYLFRKEGQNVTLSCEQNLNHDAMYWYRQDPGQGLRLIYYSQIVNDFQKGDIAEGYSVSREKKESFPLTVTSAQKNPTAFYLCASSIAARVPNQPQHFGDGTRLSIL.

The chain uses TRBV11-2 and TRBJ1-2, with D uncertain. The CDR3 runs 14 residues. Between the trimmed V and J ends, which lost 1 base and 1 base, there was a span of 7 bases. The germline gives CDR1 SGHAT, CDR2 FQNNGV. DNA for the CDR3: TGTGCCAGCAGCTTAGCAGGTCTTAACTATGGCTACACCTTC. Amino acids: CASSLAGLNYGYTF.

This clone was detected once. The chain couples TRBV28 to TRBJ2-6; D gene ambiguous. The CDR3 runs 12 residues. The V gene lost 3 bases and the J gene lost 3 bases, with 0 bases spanning the gap. Looked up from germline, CDR1 is MDHEN and CDR2 is SYDVKM. The CDR3 DNA is TGTGCCAGCAGTTTTGGGGCCAACGTCCTGACTTTC. It is translated as CASSFGANVLTF.

The chain recombines TRBV11-2 with TRBJ2-7; 7 positions agree with TRBD2. CDR3 length equals 14 residues. The germline V gene encodes CDR1 SGHAT and CDR2 FQNNGV. Trimming took 5 bases from V and 0 from J; bases not matched to a gene: 4. The CDR3 loop is CASSTSGVSYEQYF. The CDR3 nucleotides read TGTGCCAGCAGCACAAGCGGGGTCTCCTACGAGCAGTACTTC.

This chain joins TRBV15 and TRBJ2-5, with a possible D match to TRBD2 (5 bases). Trimming pared 1 base from V and 5 bases from J, leaving 17 bases between. The germline V gene encodes CDR1 LNHNV and CDR2 YYDKDF (reference sequence). This CDR3 has 16 amino acids. The CDR3 bases are TGTGCCACCAGCAGAGGAGAGGCAGGAGGAGCTGAGACCCAGTACTTC. This encodes CATSRGEAGGAETQYF.

The chain is built from TRBV19 and TRBJ1-1; D unclear. The CDR3 contains 13 residues. CDR1 LNHDA and CDR2 SQIVND come from the germline V gene (reference sequence). V lost 9 bases and J 0 bases, leaving 11 bases between the germline ends. This chain's CDR3 is CASMRLMNTEAFF. For the CDR3, the DNA is TGTGCCAGCATGAGGCTTATGAACACTGAAGCTTTCTTT.

The chain uses TRBV5-4 and TRBJ2-2; D call uncertain. This CDR3 is built from 13 residues. V was clipped by 3 bases and J by 0 bases, with 3 bases between them. Germline CDR1 SGHNT, CDR2 YYREEE (reference sequence). CDR3 DNA: TGTGCCAGCAGCTCGACGAACACCGGGGAGCTGTTTTTT. This encodes CASSSTNTGELFF.

The V call is TRBV27, the J call TRBJ2-6; D is unclear. The CDR3 sequence is 15 residues long. V lost 8 bases and J lost 0, with 11 bases in between. Germline CDR1 and CDR2: MNHEY and SMNVEV (reference sequence). The chain's CDR3 is CASAPWSSGANVLTF. Written as DNA, the CDR3 is TGTGCCAGCGCCCCCTGGAGCTCTGGGGCCAACGTCCTGACTTTC. The full variable domain, with the rest looked up from reference TRBV27 and TRBJ2-6, is EAQVTQNPRYLITVTGKKLTVTCSQNMNHEYMSWYRQDPGLGLRQIYYSMNVEVTDKGDVPEGYKVSRKEKRNFPLILESPSPNQTSLYFCASAPWSSGANVLTFGAGSRLTVL.

The chain employs TRBV28 and TRBJ1-2; D remains unclear. V lost 3 bases and J lost 3, with 11 bases in between. CDR1 and CDR2 (germline): MDHEN, SYDVKM. The CDR3 has 14 residues. CDR3 sequence: CASSFGMNHYGYTF. The CDR3 DNA sequence: TGTGCCAGCAGTTTTGGCATGAACCACTATGGCTACACCTTC.

The count of this clone is one. This chain joins TRBV18 and TRBJ2-3; D perhaps matches TRBD2 (6 bases). In germline, CDR1 is KGHSH, CDR2 LQKENI. The CDR3 loop spans 13 amino acids. V lost 2 bases to trimming and J lost 7 bases, with 10 bases between them. For the CDR3, the DNA is TGTGCCAGCTCACCAGGGGAGGTGCATACGCAGTATTTT. The encoded protein is CASSPGEVHTQYF.

The CDR3 DNA sequence: TGTGCCAGCAGCTTAAATCTCGGGACAGGGACTTTCACTGAAGCTTTCTTT. It specifies CASSLNLGTGTFTEAFF. The chain employs TRBV11-2 and TRBJ1-1; 9 bases fit TRBD1. Germline V gene lookup returns CDR1 SGHAT and CDR2 FQNNGV. The length of the CDR3 is 17 residues. Trimming cost V 2 bases and J 4 bases; bases outside gene matches: 11.

The chain has TRBV5-1 and TRBJ1-6; TRBD1 might be the D (6 bases). V lost 5 bases and J lost 10, with 16 bases in between. Germline CDR1 and CDR2: SGHRS and YFSETQ. The CDR3 covers 14 residues. As DNA, the CDR3 is TGCGCCAGCAGATTGAGACAGGCTCTATCACCCCTCCACTTT. Its translation: CASRLRQALSPLHF.

This rearrangement joins TRBV6-5 to TRBJ2-7, with 11 nucleotides matching TRBD2. The germline gives CDR1 MNHEY, CDR2 SVGAGI. The V and J ends lost 5 bases and 3 bases, in that order; junction bases with no gene match: 6. The CDR3 is 15 residues long. The CDR3 protein is CASSLTSGSDYEQYF. The CDR3 DNA reads as TGTGCCAGCAGTCTCACTAGCGGGAGCGACTACGAGCAGTACTTC.

J is TRBJ2-5 and V is TRBV10-3; 7 bases are a match to TRBD2. CDR3 length: 15 amino acids. Germline loops: CDR1 ENHRY, CDR2 SYGVKD. V lost 4 bases, J lost 5 bases, and 10 bases stayed unmatched. CDR3 nucleotides: TGTGCCATCAGTGTAGGGATAGCGGGCTGGGAGACCCAGTACTTC. Protein sequence: CAISVGIAGWETQYF.